This paragraph reports one T cell receptor beta chain. This sample is drawn from a study of shared T cell receptors in the human thymus. Measured with immunoSEQ multiplex PCR; TCRdb has only the in-frame clones, and not every one. The sample has 600,000 to 900,000 clones; 75% to 90% are singletons. The germline gives CDR1 SGDLS, CDR2 YYNGEE. CDR3 length: 16 amino acids. Deletions cut 6 bases from V and 6 bases from J, with 21 bases between. These data also formed part of another study, on human thymus T cells. As that report states: Healthy Finnish infants having corrective surgery for congenital heart defects served as donors. During corrective heart surgery, resections were taken, and the thymus tissue came from them. What appeared biased in thymic and blood repertoires was the usage of V and J genes. Related reports documented highly overlapping thymic repertoires among unrelated individuals.

Sequencing was done on a sample of thymocytes. This chain links TRBV9 with TRBJ2-2, with D possibly being TRBD2 (6 bases). The TCR comes from a girl in the first two years of life with a congenital heart defect. CDR3 protein: CASTKTGDRLAGELFF. DNA for the CDR3: TGTGCCAGCACCAAAACGGGGGATAGGTTAGCCGGGGAGCTGTTTTTT.